The present entry profiles one T cell receptor beta chain with its context. Its cognate antigen is unknown. The data are from a study of identical twins. Study-wide results and limits: Out-of-frame alpha sequences common to twins were enriched for low generation probability.

In TCRdb, the 5' RACE reads were re-called with MiXCR into one record per CDR3 protein. In the table there are more than 600,000 distinct CDR3 sequences, about 20% of which are singletons. The CDR3 has 13 amino acids. Losses at the gene ends were 10 bases for V and 3 bases for J; bases not matched to a gene: 6. This sample was also put to use in a study of T cells expressing NK-cell markers.

The chain couples TRBV12-3 or TRBV12-4 to TRBJ2-1; 7 nucleotides match TRBD2. This TCR was recovered from a woman between 18 and 30 years old in good health. Sequencing used PBMCs. DNA for the CDR3: TGTGCCACCAGACTAGCTATCTACAATGAGCAGTTCTTC. Translation: CATRLAIYNEQFF.